These T cell receptor beta chains were read from a single sample in a study of lymphopenia after photon versus proton radiotherapy. Method: immunoSEQ multiplex PCR; TCRdb's copy keeps in-frame clones and lacks some. The sample includes roughly 8,300 clones, around 88% of them seen just once. The sample here was peripheral blood, taken from a patient treated with photon-based radiotherapy. The receptors here all came from a man older than 75 with cholangiocarcinoma. Both conserved end residues are part of each CDR3. Each record gives: D gene, V gene, clone size, J gene, CDR3 protein, CDR3 DNA. D genes are given only for firm matches. Some rows mark clone size as missing; the rest say once, few, many or name a class of expanded clone.

-	TRBV5-1	-	TRBJ2-7	CASSFAGRTFTYYEQYF	TGCGCCAGCAGTTTCGCAGGGCGCACTTTTACCTACTACGAGCAGTACTTC
TRBD2	TRBV5-5	-	TRBJ2-1	CASSLELAGSYNEQFF	TGTGCCAGCAGCTTGGAACTAGCGGGCTCCTACAATGAGCAGTTCTTC
-	TRBV27	-	TRBJ1-5	CASSRDGTPNQPQHF	TGTGCCAGCAGTCGGGACGGTACTCCTAATCAGCCCCAGCATTTT
-	TRBV28	few	TRBJ1-2	CASSLRRGWGYGYTF	TGTGCCAGCAGTTTAAGAAGGGGGTGGGGATATGGCTACACCTTC
-	TRBV20-1	once	TRBJ2-4	CSAQRGNIQYF	TGCAGTGCCCAGAGAGGGAACATTCAGTACTTC
-	TRBV10-3	-	TRBJ1-2	CAGGQTGSYGYTF	TGTGCCGGAGGTCAGACGGGCTCCTATGGCTACACCTTC
TRBD1	TRBV28	once	TRBJ2-7	CASSSTTGTSLYEQYF	TGTGCCAGCAGTTCAACGACAGGGACCTCTCTCTACGAGCAGTACTTC
-	TRBV4-1	once	TRBJ1-6	CASSRFLSSYNSPLHF	TGCGCCAGCAGCCGCTTCCTAAGCTCCTATAATTCACCCCTCCACTTT
-	TRBV5-5	-	TRBJ2-5	CASSPDGYQETQYF	TGTGCCAGCAGCCCGGACGGATACCAAGAGACCCAGTACTTC
-	TRBV1	-	TRBJ2-3	CTSSQDLGLADKSSTQYF	TGCACCAGCAGCCAAGATCTTGGCCTAGCGGATAAATCTTCTACGCAGTATTTT
-	TRBV7-8	-	TRBJ2-6	CAGGSGSGANVLTF	TGTGCCGGGGGGTCCGGCTCTGGGGCCAACGTCCTGACTTTC
TRBD2	TRBV5-1	few	TRBJ2-4	CASSFSGADKNIQYF	TGCGCCAGCAGCTTTAGCGGGGCTGACAAAAACATTCAGTACTTC
TRBD1	TRBV28	-	TRBJ1-2	CASRYRGFYGYTF	TGTGCCAGCAGGTACAGGGGGTTCTATGGCTACACCTTC
TRBD1	TRBV13	-	TRBJ1-1	CASSPPDRGSLTEAFF	TGTGCCAGCAGCCCCCCCGACAGGGGGTCGCTCACTGAAGCTTTCTTT
TRBD1	TRBV18	-	TRBJ1-4	CASSLNSGTGEKLFF	TGTGCCAGCTCACTTAACTCCGGGACAGGTGAAAAACTGTTTTTT
-	TRBV14	-	TRBJ2-1	CASSQGFRGMGDEQFF	TGTGCCAGCAGCCAAGGATTCCGCGGGATGGGAGATGAGCAGTTCTTC
TRBD1	TRBV6-5	-	TRBJ1-5	CASSYSAQGYQPQHF	TGTGCCAGCAGTTACTCAGCACAGGGGTATCAGCCCCAGCATTTT
TRBD1	TRBV6-1	-	TRBJ1-1	CASSQSRSQGPAFF	TGTGCCAGCAGCCAGAGCCGCTCACAGGGGCCAGCTTTCTTT
-	TRBV9	-	TRBJ1-5	CASSATDNQPQHF	TGTGCCAGCAGCGCCACAGATAATCAGCCCCAGCATTTT
TRBD1	TRBV18	-	TRBJ2-5	CASSPSDRGRETQYF	TGTGCCAGCTCACCCTCAGACAGGGGGCGAGAGACCCAGTACTTC
-	TRBV19	once	TRBJ1-1	CASSPHLRSEAFF	TGTGCCAGTAGTCCGCACCTCAGATCTGAAGCTTTCTTT
-	TRBV2	-	TRBJ1-4	CASSDKDGQTRILFF	TGTGCCAGCAGTGATAAAGACGGACAAACCAGAATCCTGTTTTTT